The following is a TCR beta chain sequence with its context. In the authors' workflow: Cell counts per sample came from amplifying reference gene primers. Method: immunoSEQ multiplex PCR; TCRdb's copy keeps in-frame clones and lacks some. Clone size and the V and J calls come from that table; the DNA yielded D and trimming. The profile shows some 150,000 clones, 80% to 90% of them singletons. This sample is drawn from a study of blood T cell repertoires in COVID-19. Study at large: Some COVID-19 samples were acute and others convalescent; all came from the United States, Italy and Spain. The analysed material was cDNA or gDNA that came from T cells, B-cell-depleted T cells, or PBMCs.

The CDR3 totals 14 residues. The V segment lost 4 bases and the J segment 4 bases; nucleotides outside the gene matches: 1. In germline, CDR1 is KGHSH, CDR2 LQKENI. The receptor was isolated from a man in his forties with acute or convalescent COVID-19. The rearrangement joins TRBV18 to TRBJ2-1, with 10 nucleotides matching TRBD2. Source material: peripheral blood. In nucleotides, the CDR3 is TGTGCCAGCTCACTAGCGGGGGGTTACAATGAGCAGTTCTTC. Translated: CASSLAGGYNEQFF.